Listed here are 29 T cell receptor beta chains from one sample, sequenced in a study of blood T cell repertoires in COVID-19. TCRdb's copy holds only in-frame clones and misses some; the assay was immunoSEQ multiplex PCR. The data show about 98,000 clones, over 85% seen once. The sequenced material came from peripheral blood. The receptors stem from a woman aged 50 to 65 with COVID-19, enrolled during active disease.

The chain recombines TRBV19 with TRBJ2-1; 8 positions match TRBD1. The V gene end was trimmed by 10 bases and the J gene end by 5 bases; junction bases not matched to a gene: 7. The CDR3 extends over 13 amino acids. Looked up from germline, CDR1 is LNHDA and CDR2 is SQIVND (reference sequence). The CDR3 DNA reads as TGTGCCACCAAGGGACAGGACAACAATGAGCAGTTCTTC. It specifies CATKGQDNNEQFF.

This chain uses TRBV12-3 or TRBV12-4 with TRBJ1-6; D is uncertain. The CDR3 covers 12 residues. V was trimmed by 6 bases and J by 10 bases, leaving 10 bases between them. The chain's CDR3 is CASSSSGSPLHF. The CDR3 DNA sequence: TGTGCCAGCAGCTCCTCGGGGTCACCCCTCCACTTT.

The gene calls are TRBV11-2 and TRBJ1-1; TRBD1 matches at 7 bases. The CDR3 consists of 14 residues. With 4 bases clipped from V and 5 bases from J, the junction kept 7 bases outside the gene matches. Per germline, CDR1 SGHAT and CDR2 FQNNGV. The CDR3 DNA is TGTGCCAGCAGCTCTTCGACAGGGTTAACTGAAGCTTTCTTT. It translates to CASSSSTGLTEAFF.

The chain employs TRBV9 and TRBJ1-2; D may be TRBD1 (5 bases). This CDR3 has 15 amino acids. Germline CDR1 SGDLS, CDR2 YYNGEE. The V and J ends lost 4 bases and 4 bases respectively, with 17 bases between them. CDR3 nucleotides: TGTGCCAGCAGCCCGTTCCCCGGGGACTCCTATGGCTACACCTTC. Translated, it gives CASSPFPGDSYGYTF.

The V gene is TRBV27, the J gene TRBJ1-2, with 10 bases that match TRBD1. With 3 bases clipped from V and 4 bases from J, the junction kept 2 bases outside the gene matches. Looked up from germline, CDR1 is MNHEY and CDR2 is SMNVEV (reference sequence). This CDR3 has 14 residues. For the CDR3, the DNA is TGTGCCAGCAGTTTCGGACAGGGGGGCTATGGCTACACCTTC. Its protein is CASSFGQGGYGYTF.

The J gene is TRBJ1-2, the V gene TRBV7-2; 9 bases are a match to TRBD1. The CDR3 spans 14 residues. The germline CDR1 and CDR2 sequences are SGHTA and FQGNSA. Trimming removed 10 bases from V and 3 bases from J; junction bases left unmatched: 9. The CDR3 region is CAITGTGYDYGYTF. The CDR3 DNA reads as TGTGCCATAACCGGGACAGGGTACGACTATGGCTACACCTTC.

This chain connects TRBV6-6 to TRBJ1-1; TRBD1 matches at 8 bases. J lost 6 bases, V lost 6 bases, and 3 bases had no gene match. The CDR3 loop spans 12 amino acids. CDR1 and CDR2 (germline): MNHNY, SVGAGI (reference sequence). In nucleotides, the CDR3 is TGTGCCAGCAGGGGACAGGCCTCTGAAGCTTTCTTT. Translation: CASRGQASEAFF.

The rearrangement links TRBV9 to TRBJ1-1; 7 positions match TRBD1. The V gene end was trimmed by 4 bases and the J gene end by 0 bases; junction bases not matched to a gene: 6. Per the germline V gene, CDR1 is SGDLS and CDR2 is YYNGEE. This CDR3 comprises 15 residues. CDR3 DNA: TGTGCCAGCAGCCCAACGACAGGGTTGAACACTGAAGCTTTCTTT. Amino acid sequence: CASSPTTGLNTEAFF.

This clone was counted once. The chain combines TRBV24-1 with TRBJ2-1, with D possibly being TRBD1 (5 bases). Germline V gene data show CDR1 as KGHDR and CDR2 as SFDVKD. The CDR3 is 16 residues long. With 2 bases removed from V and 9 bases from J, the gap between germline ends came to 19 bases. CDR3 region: CATSDSGHPVRGEQFF. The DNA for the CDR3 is TGTGCCACCAGTGATTCAGGGCACCCAGTGCGAGGTGAGCAGTTCTTC.

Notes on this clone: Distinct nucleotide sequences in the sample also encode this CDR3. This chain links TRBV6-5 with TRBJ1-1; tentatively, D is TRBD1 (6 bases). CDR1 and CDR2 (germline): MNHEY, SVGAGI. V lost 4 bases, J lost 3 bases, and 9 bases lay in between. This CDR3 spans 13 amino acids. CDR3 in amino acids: CASSSAGDTEAFF. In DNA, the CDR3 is TGTGCCAGCAGTTCGGCAGGGGACACTGAAGCTTTCTTT.

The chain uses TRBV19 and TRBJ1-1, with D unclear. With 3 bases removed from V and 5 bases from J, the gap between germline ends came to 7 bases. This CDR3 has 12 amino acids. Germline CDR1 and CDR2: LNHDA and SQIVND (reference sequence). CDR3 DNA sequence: TGTGCCAGTAGTATGGGCGCAACTGAAGCTTTCTTT. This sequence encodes CASSMGATEAFF.

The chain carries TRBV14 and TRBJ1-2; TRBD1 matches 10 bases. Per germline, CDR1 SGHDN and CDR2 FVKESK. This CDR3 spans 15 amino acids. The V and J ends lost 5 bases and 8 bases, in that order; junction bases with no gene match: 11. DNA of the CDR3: TGTGCCAGCAGCACTACCCCGACAGGGGGCGACGGCTACACCTTC. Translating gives CASSTTPTGGDGYTF.

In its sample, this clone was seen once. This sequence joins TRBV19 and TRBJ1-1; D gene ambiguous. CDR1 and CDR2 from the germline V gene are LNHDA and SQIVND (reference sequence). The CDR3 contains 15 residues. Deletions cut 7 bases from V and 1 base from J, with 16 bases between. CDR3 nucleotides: TGTGCCAGTACCCTGGACTTAGCGGGGAACACTGAAGCTTTCTTT. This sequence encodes CASTLDLAGNTEAFF.

The CDR3 reads CASSLVDMWGNQPQHF. In DNA form, the CDR3 reads TGTGCCAGCAGCTTGGTGGACATGTGGGGCAATCAGCCCCAGCATTTT. The V call is TRBV5-8, the J call TRBJ1-5; perhaps TRBD1 as D (5 bases). V was cut by 0 bases and J by 2 bases, with 12 bases left in between. The CDR3 length is 16 residues. Per the germline V gene, CDR1 is SGHTS and CDR2 is YDEGEE.

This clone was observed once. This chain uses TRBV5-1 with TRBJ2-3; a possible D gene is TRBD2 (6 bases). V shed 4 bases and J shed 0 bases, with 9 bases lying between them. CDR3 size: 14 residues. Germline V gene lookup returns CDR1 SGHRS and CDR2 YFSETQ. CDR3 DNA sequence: TGCGCCAGCAGCCCGGGACTTAGCACAGATACGCAGTATTTT. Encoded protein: CASSPGLSTDTQYF.

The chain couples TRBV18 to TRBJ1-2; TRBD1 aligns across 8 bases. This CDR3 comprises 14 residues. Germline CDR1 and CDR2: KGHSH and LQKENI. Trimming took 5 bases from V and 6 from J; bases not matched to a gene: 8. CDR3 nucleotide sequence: TGTGCCAGCTCAGGAAACAGGGGGGAGGATGGCTACACCTTC. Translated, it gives CASSGNRGEDGYTF. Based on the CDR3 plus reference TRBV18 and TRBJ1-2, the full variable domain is NAGVMQNPRHLVRRRGQEARLRCSPMKGHSHVYWYRQLPEEGLKFMVYLQKENIIDESGMPKERFSAEFPKEGPSILRIQQVVRGDSAAYFCASSGNRGEDGYTFGSGTRLTVV.

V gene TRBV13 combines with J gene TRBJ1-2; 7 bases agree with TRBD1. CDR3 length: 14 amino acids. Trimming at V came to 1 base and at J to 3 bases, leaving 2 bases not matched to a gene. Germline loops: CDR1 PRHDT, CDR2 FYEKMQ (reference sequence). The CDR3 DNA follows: TGTGCCAGCAGCTTAGTGGGACAGCACTATGGCTACACCTTC. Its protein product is CASSLVGQHYGYTF.

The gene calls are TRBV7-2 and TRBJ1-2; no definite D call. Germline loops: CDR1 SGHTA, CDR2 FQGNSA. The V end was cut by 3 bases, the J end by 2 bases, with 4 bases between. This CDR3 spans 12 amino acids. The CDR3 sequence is CASSLTNYGYTF. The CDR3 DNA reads TGTGCCAGCAGCTTGACAAACTATGGCTACACCTTC. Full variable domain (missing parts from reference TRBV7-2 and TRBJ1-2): GAGVSQSPSNKVTEKGKDVELRCDPISGHTALYWYRQSLGQGLEFLIYFQGNSAPDKSGLPSDRFSAERTGGSVSTLTIQRTQQEDSAVYLCASSLTNYGYTFGSGTRLTVV.

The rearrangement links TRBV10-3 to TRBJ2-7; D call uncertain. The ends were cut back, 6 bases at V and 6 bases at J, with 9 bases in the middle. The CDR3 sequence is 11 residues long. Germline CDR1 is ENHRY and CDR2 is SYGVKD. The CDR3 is CAIRSGSEQYV. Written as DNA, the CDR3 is TGTGCCATCAGGTCGGGTTCCGAGCAGTACGTC.

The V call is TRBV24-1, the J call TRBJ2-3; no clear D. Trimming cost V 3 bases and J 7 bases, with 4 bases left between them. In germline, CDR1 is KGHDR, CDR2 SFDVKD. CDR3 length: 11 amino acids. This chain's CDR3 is CATSDAYTQYF. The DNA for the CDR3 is TGTGCCACCAGTGATGCGTATACGCAGTATTTT.

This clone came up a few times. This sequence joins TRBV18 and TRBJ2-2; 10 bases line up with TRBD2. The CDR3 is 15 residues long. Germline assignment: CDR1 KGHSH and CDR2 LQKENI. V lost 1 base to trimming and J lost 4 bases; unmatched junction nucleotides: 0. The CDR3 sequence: CASSPQRGGTGELFF. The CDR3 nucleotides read TGTGCCAGCTCACCACAGCGGGGGGGCACCGGGGAGCTGTTTTTT.

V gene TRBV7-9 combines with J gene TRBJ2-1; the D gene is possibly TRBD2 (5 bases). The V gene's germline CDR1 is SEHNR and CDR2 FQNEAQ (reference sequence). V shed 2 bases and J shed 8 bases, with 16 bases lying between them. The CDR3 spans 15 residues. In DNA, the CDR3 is TGTGCCAGCAGCTTACCGGGGTCCTACCGGGATGAGCAGTTCTTC. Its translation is CASSLPGSYRDEQFF.

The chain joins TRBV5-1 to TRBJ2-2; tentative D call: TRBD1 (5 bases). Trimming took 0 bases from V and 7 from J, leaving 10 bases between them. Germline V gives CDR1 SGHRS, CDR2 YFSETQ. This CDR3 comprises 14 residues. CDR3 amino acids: CASSLVSTVGELFF. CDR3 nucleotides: TGCGCCAGCAGCTTGGTATCGACAGTCGGGGAGCTGTTTTTT.

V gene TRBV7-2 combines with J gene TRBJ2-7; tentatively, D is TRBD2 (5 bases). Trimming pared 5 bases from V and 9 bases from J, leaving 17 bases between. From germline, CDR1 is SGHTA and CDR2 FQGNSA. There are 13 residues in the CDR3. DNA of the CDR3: TGTGCCAGCAGCCCCGGGGTTAACTGGGGGCAGTACGTC. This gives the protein CASSPGVNWGQYV.

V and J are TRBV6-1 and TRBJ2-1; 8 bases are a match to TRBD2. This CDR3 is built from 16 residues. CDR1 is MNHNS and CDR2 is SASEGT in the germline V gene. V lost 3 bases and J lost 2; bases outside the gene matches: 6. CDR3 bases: TGTGCCAGCAGTGAGATAGCGGGGCCTGCCTACAATGAGCAGTTCTTC. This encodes CASSEIAGPAYNEQFF.

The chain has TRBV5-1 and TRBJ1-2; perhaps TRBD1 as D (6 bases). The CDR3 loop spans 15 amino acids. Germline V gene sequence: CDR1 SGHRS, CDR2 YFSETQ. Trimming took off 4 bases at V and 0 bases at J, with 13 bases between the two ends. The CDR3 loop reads CASSATGTPNYGYTF. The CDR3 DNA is TGCGCCAGCAGCGCCACCGGGACACCTAACTATGGCTACACCTTC.

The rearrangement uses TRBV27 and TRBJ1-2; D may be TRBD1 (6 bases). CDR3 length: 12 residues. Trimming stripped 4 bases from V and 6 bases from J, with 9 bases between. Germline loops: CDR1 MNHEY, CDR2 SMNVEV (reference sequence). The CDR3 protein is CASSSTGNGYTF. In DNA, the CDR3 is TGTGCCAGCAGTTCTACAGGGAATGGCTACACCTTC.

The CDR3 nucleotides read TGTGCCACCAGTGATCCCCGGACTACCTCCTACGAGCAGTACTTC. Translating it yields CATSDPRTTSYEQYF. This sequence joins TRBV24-1 and TRBJ2-7, with D possibly being TRBD2 (6 bases). Germline lookup yields CDR1 KGHDR and CDR2 SFDVKD. The CDR3 consists of 15 residues. The V and J ends lost 3 bases and 0 bases respectively, with 11 bases between them.

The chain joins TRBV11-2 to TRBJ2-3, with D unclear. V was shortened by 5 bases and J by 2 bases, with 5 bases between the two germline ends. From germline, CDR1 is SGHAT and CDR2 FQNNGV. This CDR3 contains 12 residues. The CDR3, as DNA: TGTGCCAGCAGCGAAGCCACAGATACGCAGTATTTT. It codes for CASSEATDTQYF. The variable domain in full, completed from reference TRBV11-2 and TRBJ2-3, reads EAGVAQSPRYKIIEKRQSVAFWCNPISGHATLYWYQQILGQGPKLLIQFQNNGVVDDSQLPKDRFSAERLKGVDSTLKIQPAKLEDSAVYLCASSEATDTQYFGPGTRLTVL.